These T cell receptor beta chains were read from a single sample in a study of blood T cell repertoires in COVID-19. Sequencing used immunoSEQ multiplex PCR; TCRdb keeps in-frame clones, though not all of them. The table includes 160,000 or so clones, roughly 84% detected once. What was sequenced was PBMCs or T cells enriched from blood (not recorded which). The receptors come from a man aged 50 or older who had recovered from COVID-19. Both conserved end residues are trimmed from each CDR3. A D gene is named only where the DNA matches it firmly. Rows may omit the clone size; those that give it use once, few, many or a size class.

>TRBJ2-5|TRBD2|15|.|TRBV7-2
ASSLAFSGATQETQY
>TRBJ1-5|.|13|once|TRBV14
ASSPGHGDSQPQH
>TRBJ2-3|TRBD2|17|.|TRBV10-1
ASSESRGTSGGATDTQY
>TRBJ1-1|TRBD1|13|.|TRBV18
ASSKTGGMNTEAF
>TRBJ1-1|TRBD1|13|.|TRBV5-1
ASSLSGTGGTEAF
>TRBJ1-1|TRBD1|14|.|TRBV4-1
ASSPSYEGATTEAF
>TRBJ2-2|.|14|.|TRBV2
ASSAFRTANTGELF
>TRBJ1-1|TRBD1|13|.|TRBV4-1
ASSQVWDSRSAAF
>TRBJ1-1|TRBD1|15|.|TRBV11-2
ASSWDRTGGGGTEAF
>TRBJ1-1|.|11|.|TRBV7-2
ASMRAPNTEAF
>TRBJ2-7|.|10|few|TRBV20-1
SASVGTYEQY
>TRBJ1-2|TRBD1|13|once|TRBV3-1/TRBV3-2
ASSSPTGLSYGYT
>TRBJ1-1|.|12|.|TRBV28
ASLEGGRVTEAF
>TRBJ2-1|TRBD1|12|few|TRBV28
ASSRGTGGSEQF
>TRBJ2-1|TRBD1|12|once|TRBV15
ATSPGQGHNEQF
>TRBJ2-1|.|14|.|TRBV5-4
ASSTGLESSYNEQF
>TRBJ2-5|.|13|.|TRBV2
ASSEERASPRAQY
>TRBJ1-1|.|11|.|TRBV27
ASSLRENTEAF
>TRBJ1-2|.|11|.|TRBV19
ASMPAGNYGYT
>TRBJ1-4|.|13|.|TRBV15
ATSRARRGEEKLF
>TRBJ1-2|TRBD1|13|few|TRBV10-3
AISESGRGLNGYT
>TRBJ1-2|.|12|.|TRBV24-1
ATSDMDNNYGYT
>TRBJ1-2|TRBD1|13|.|TRBV7-9
ASRPGTGGNYGYT
>TRBJ1-4|TRBD1|13|once|TRBV11-2
ASSEPGQINEKLF
>TRBJ1-6|TRBD1|13|.|TRBV6-5
ASEGGTGGNSPLH
>TRBJ2-4|.|13|.|TRBV19
ASSTPGGAKNIQY
>TRBJ2-7|.|11|.|TRBV30
ASTSVSSYEQY
>TRBJ2-5|.|14|.|TRBV9
ASSVAGRVFQETQY
>TRBJ2-3|.|11|few|TRBV6-5
ASSPSLADTQY
>TRBJ1-5|.|11|.|TRBV6-5
ASFGVSNQPQH
>TRBJ1-5|.|13|.|TRBV19
ASSITGVSNQPQH
>TRBJ2-2|TRBD1|13|.|TRBV10-2
ASKKGAGRTGELF
>TRBJ2-7|.|13|.|TRBV6-5
ASSYRGSVGDEQY
>TRBJ2-1|TRBD1|16|.|TRBV24-1
ATSDPSTGPSSYNEQF
>TRBJ1-1|.|12|.|TRBV27
ASRLTGSSVGAF
>TRBJ2-7|.|14|.|TRBV23-1
ASSQPDRRYSYEQY